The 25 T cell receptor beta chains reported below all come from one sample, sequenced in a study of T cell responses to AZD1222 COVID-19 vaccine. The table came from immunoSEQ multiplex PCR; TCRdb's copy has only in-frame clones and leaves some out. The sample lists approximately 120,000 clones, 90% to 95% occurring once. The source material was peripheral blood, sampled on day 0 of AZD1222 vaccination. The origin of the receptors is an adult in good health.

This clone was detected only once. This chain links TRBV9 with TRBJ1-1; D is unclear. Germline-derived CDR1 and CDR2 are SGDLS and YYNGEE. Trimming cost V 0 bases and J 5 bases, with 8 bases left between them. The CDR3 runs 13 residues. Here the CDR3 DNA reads TGTGCCAGCAGCGTAGTATCCGGGACTGAAGCTTTCTTT. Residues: CASSVVSGTEAFF. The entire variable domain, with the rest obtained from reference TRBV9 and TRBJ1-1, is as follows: DSGVTQTPKHLITATGQRVTLRCSPRSGDLSVYWYQQSLDQGLQFLIQYYNGEERAKGNILERFSAQQFPDLHSELNLSSLELGDSALYFCASSVVSGTEAFFGQGTRLTVV.

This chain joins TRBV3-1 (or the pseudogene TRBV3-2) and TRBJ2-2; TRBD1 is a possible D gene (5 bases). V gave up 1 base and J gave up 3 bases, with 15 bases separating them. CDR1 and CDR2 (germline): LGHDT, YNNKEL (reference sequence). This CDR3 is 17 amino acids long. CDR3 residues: CASSQGGARSYTGELFF. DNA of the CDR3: TGTGCCAGCAGCCAAGGGGGCGCAAGAAGCTACACCGGGGAGCTGTTTTTT.

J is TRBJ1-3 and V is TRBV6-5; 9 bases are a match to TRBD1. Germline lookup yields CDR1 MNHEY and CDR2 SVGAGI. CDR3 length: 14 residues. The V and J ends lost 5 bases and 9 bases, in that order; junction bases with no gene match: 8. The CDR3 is CASSPPGTGITIYF. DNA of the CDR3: TGTGCCAGCAGTCCCCCCGGGACAGGGATCACCATATATTTT.

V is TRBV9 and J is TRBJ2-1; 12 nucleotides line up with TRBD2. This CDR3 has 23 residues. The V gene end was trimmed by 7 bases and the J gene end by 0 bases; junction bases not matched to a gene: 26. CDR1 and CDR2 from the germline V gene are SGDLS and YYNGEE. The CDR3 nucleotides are TGTGCCAGCGGGACGAATCCACCCCGGACTAGCGGGAAACCGCCCAGCTCCTACAATGAGCAGTTCTTC. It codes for CASGTNPPRTSGKPPSSYNEQFF.

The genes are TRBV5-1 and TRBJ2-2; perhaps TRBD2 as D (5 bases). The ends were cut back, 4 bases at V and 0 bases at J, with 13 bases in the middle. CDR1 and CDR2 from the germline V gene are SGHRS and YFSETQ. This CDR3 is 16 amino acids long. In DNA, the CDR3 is TGCGCCAGCAGCACCGGACTGGATCCGAACACCGGGGAGCTGTTTTTT. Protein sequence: CASSTGLDPNTGELFF.

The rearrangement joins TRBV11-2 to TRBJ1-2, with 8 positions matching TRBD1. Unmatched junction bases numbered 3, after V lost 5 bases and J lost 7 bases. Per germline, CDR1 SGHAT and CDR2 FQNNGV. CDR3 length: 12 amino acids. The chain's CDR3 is CASSDRGFGYTF. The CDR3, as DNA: TGTGCCAGCAGCGACAGGGGTTTTGGCTACACCTTC. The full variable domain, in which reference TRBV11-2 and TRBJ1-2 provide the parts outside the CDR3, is EAGVAQSPRYKIIEKRQSVAFWCNPISGHATLYWYQQILGQGPKLLIQFQNNGVVDDSQLPKDRFSAERLKGVDSTLKIQPAKLEDSAVYLCASSDRGFGYTFGSGTRLTVV.

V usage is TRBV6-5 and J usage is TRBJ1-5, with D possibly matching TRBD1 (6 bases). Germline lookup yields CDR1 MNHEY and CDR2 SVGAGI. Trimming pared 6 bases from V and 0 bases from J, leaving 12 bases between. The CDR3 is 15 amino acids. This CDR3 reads CASRRGGGSNQPQHF. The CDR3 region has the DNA TGTGCCAGCAGGAGGGGGGGCGGTAGCAATCAGCCCCAGCATTTT.

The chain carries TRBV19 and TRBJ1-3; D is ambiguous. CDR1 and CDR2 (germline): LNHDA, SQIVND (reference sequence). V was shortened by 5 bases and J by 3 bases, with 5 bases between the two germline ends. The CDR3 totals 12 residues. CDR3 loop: CASSLVGNTIYF. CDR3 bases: TGTGCCAGTAGTCTCGTTGGAAACACCATATATTTT.

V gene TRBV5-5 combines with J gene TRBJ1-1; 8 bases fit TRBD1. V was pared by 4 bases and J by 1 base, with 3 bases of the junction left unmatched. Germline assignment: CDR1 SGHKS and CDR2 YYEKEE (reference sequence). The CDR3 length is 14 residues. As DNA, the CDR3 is TGTGCCAGCAGCAAAGGACAGGGGAACACTGAAGCTTTCTTT. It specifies CASSKGQGNTEAFF.

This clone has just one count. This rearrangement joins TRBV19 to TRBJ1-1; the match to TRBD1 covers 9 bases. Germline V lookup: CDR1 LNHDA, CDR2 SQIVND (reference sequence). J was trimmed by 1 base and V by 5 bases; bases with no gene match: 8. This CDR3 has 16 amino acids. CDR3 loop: CASSPRTGAWNTEAFF. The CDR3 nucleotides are TGTGCCAGTAGTCCCCGGACAGGGGCATGGAACACTGAAGCTTTCTTT.

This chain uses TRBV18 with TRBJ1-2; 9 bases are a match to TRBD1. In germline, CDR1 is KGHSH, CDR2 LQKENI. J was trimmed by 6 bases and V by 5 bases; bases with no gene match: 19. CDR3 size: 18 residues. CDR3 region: CASSVSGQGILPLDGYTF. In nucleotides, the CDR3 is TGTGCCAGCTCAGTGAGCGGACAGGGGATCCTCCCGTTAGATGGCTACACCTTC. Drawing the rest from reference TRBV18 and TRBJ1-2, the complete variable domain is NAGVMQNPRHLVRRRGQEARLRCSPMKGHSHVYWYRQLPEEGLKFMVYLQKENIIDESGMPKERFSAEFPKEGPSILRIQQVVRGDSAAYFCASSVSGQGILPLDGYTFGSGTRLTVV.

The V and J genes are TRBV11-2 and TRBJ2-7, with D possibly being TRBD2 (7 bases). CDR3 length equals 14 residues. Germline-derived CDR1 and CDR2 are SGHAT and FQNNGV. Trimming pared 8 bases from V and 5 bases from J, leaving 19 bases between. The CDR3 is CASEVRGAQDEQYF. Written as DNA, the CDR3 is TGTGCCAGCGAGGTACGGGGGGCGCAGGACGAGCAGTACTTC.

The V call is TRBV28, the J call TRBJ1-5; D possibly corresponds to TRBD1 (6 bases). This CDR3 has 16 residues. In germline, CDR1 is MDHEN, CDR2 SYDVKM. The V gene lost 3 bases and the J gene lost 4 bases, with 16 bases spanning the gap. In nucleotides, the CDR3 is TGTGCCAGCAGTTTTGAATCCGACAGGCCGAATCAGCCCCAGCATTTT. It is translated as CASSFESDRPNQPQHF.

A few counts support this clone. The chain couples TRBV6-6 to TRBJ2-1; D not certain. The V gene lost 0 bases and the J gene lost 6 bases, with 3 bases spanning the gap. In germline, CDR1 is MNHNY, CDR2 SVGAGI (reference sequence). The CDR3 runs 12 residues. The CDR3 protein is CASSYSINEQFF. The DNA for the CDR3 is TGTGCCAGCAGTTACTCGATCAATGAGCAGTTCTTC.

As DNA, the CDR3 is TGTGCCAGCAGTTACTCGGGAGGCGGGGGGGCCAATGAGCAGTTCTTC. It specifies CASSYSGGGGANEQFF. The rearrangement joins TRBV6-2 or TRBV6-3 to TRBJ2-1, with TRBD2 matching over 9 bases. In germline, CDR1 is MNHEY, CDR2 SVGEGT. The CDR3 runs to 16 residues. V shed 0 bases and J 6 bases; nucleotides not matched to a gene: 6.

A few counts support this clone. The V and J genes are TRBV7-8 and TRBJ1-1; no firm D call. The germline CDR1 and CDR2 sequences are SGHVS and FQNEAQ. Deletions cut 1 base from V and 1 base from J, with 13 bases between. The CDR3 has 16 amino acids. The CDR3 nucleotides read TGTGCCAGCAGCTTAGTGCGTAGTTTACGGAACACTGAAGCTTTCTTT. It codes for CASSLVRSLRNTEAFF. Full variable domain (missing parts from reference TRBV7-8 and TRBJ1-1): GAGVSQSPRYKVAKRGQDVALRCDPISGHVSLFWYQQALGQGPEFLTYFQNEAQLDKSGLPSDRFFAERPEGSVSTLKIQRTQQEDSAVYLCASSLVRSLRNTEAFFGQGTRLTVV.

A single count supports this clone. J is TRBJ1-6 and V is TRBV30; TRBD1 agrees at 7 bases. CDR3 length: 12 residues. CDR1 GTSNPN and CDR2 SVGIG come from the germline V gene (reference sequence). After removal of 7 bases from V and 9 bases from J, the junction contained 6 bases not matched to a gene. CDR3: CAFDREGSPLHF. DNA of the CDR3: TGTGCCTTTGACAGGGAGGGTTCACCCCTCCACTTT.

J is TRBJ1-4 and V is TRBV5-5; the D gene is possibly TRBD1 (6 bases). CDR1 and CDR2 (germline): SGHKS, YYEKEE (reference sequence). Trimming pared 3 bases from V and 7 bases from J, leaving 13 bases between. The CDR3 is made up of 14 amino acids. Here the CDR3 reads CASSSWGAGEKLFF. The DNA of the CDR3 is TGTGCCAGCAGCTCATGGGGGGCGGGTGAAAAACTGTTTTTT. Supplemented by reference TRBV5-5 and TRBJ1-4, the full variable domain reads DAGVTQSPTHLIKTRGQQVTLRCSPISGHKSVSWYQQVLGQGPQFIFQYYEKEERGRGNFPDRFSARQFPNYSSELNVNALLLGDSALYLCASSSWGAGEKLFFGSGTQLSVL.

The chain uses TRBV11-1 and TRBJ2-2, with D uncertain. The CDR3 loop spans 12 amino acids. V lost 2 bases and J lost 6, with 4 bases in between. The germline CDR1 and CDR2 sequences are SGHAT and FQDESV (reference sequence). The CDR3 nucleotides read TGTGCCAGCAGCTTACGGTCCGGGGAGCTGTTTTTT. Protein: CASSLRSGELFF.

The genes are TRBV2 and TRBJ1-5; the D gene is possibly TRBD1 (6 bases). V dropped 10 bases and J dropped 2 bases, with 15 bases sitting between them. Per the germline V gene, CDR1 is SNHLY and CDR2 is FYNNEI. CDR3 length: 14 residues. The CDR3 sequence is CATNQGMGNQPQHF. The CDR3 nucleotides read TGTGCCACCAACCAGGGGATGGGCAATCAGCCCCAGCATTTT.

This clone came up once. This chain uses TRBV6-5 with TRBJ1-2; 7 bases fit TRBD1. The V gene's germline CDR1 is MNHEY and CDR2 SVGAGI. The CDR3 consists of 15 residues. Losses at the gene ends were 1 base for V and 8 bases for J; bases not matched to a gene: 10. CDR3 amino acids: CASSYWNRGKGGYTF. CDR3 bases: TGTGCCAGCAGTTACTGGAACAGGGGAAAGGGAGGCTACACCTTC.

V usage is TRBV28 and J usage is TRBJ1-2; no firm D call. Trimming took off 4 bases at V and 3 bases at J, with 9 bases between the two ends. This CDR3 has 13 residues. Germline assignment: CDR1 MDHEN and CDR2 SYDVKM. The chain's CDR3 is CASSSGGHYGYTF. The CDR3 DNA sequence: TGTGCCAGCAGTTCAGGTGGGCACTATGGCTACACCTTC.

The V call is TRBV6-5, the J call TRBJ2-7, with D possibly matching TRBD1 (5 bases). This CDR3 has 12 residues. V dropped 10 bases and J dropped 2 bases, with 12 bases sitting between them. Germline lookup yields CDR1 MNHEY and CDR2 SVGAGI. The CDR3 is CATRTLTYEQYF. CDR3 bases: TGTGCCACCCGGACATTGACCTACGAGCAGTACTTC.

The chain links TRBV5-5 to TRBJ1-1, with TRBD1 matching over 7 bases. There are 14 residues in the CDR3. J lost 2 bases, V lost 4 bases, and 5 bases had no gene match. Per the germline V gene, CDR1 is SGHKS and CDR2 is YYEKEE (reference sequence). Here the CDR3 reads CASSGRDSNTEAFF. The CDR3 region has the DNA TGTGCCAGCAGCGGCCGGGACAGCAACACTGAAGCTTTCTTT.

The CDR3 here is CASSYGGQSSYEQYF. The CDR3 DNA reads TGTGCCAGCAGTTACGGGGGACAGAGCTCCTACGAGCAGTACTTC. The chain links TRBV6-2 or TRBV6-3 to TRBJ2-7; 7 nucleotides match TRBD1. From germline, CDR1 is MNHEY and CDR2 SVGEGT. V lost 2 bases and J lost 0; bases outside the gene matches: 4. This CDR3 region has 15 residues.